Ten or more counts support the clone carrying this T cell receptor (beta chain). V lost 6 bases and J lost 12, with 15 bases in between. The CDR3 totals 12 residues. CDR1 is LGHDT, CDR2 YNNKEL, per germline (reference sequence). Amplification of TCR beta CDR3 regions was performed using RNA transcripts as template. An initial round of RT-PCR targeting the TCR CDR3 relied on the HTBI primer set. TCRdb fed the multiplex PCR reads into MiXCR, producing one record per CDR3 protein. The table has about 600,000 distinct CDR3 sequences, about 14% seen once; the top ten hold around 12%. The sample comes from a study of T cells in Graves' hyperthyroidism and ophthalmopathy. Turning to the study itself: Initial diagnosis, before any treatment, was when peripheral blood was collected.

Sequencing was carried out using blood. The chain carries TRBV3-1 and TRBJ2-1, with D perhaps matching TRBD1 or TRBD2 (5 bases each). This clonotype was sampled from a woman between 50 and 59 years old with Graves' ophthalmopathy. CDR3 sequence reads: CASSRGVGGQFF. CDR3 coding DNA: TGTGCCAGCAGTAGGGGAGTTGGGGGGCAGTTCTTC.